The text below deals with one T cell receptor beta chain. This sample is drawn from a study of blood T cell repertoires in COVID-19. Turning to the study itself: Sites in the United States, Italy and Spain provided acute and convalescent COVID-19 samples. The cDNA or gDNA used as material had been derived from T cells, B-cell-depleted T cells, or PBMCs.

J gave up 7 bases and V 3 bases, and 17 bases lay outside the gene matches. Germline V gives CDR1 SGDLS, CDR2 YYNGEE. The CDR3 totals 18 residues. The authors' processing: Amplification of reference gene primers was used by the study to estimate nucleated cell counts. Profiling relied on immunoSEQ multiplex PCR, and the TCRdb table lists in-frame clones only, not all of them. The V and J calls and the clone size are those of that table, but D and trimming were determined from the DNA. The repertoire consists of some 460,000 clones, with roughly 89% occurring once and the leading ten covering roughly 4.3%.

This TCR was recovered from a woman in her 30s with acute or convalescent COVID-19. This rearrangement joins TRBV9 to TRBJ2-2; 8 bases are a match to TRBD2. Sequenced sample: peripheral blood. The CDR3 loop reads CASSGPYGLAGRSGELFF. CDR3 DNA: TGTGCCAGCAGCGGTCCCTATGGCCTAGCGGGTCGGAGCGGGGAGCTGTTTTTT.